The 4 T cell receptor beta chains presented below share a single source sample, sequenced in a study of blood T cell repertoires in COVID-19. Libraries were prepared by immunoSEQ multiplex PCR; TCRdb keeps only in-frame clonotypes and omits some of them. The sample carries roughly 300,000 clones, around 90% recorded once. The sample comprised PBMCs or T cells enriched from blood (not recorded which). Receptors originate from a woman aged 25 to 39 who had recovered from COVID-19.

The rearrangement joins TRBV9 to TRBJ2-7; no reliable D call. Trimming stripped 0 bases from V and 3 bases from J, with 10 bases between. The germline V gene has CDR1 SGDLS and CDR2 YYNGEE. This CDR3 has 14 residues. CDR3 sequence (DNA): TGTGCCAGCAGCGTAGGTGTCATCGGCTACGAGCAGTACTTC. It translates to CASSVGVIGYEQYF. Full variable domain (rest looked up from reference TRBV9 and TRBJ2-7): DSGVTQTPKHLITATGQRVTLRCSPRSGDLSVYWYQQSLDQGLQFLIQYYNGEERAKGNILERFSAQQFPDLHSELNLSSLELGDSALYFCASSVGVIGYEQYFGPGTRLTVT.

This clone showed up just once. The chain combines TRBV9 with TRBJ1-1; TRBD1 is a possible D gene (6 bases). Deletions cut 0 bases from V and 1 base from J, with 10 bases between. This CDR3 contains 15 residues. Per germline, CDR1 SGDLS and CDR2 YYNGEE. CDR3 sequence: CASSVGGTTNTEAFF. CDR3 in DNA: TGTGCCAGCAGCGTAGGAGGGACAACGAACACTGAAGCTTTCTTT.

J is TRBJ2-7 and V is TRBV27; 8 positions match TRBD1. The V gene end was trimmed by 5 bases and the J gene end by 4 bases; junction bases not matched to a gene: 10. Per the germline V gene, CDR1 is MNHEY and CDR2 is SMNVEV (reference sequence). The CDR3 totals 15 residues. The CDR3 DNA is TGTGCCAGCAGTCCGGACCCCACAGGGGGTTACGAGCAGTACTTC. Its protein product is CASSPDPTGGYEQYF.

This clone was detected a few times. The chain couples TRBV2 to TRBJ1-2, with no clear D. The CDR3 extends over 12 amino acids. With 0 bases removed from V and 11 bases from J, the gap between germline ends came to 10 bases. Germline assignment: CDR1 SNHLY and CDR2 FYNNEI. DNA of the CDR3: TGTGCCAGCAGTGAAGCGTACCGGGATTACACCTTC. It yields the protein CASSEAYRDYTF.